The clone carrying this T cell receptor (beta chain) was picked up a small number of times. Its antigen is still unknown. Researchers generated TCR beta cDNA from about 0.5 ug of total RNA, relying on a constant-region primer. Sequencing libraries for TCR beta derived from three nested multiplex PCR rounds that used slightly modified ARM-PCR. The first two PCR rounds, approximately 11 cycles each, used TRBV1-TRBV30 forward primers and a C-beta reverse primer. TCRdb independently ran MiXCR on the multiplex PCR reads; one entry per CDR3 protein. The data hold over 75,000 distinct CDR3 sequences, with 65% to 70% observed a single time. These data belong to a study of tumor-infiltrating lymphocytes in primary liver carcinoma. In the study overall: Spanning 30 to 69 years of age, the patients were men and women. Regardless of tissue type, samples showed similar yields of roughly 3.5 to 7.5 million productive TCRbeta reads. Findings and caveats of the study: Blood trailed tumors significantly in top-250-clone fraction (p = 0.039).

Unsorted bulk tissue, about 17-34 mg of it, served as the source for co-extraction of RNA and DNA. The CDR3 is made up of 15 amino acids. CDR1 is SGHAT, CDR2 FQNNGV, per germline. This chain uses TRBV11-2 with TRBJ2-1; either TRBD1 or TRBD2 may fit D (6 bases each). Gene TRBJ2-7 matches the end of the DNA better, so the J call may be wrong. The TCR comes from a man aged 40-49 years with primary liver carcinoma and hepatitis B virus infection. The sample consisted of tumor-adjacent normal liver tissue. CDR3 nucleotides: TGTGCCAGCGTACTAGGGGACCTCCGGGGGCATGAGCAGTACTTC. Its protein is CASVLGDLRGHEQYF.